This T cell receptor (beta chain) is drawn from a study of CD4 T cells in relation to SARS-CoV-2 and coronaviruses. About the research overall: A couple of subjects were Hispanic; patients were 7 or 8 males and a handful of females. Shared crossreactive spike epitopes were mapped to their HLA restriction.

CDR1 and CDR2 from the germline V gene are SGHTA and FQGTGA. There are 14 residues in the CDR3. V shed 1 base and J 6 bases; nucleotides not matched to a gene: 4. Some clones are missing from TCRdb's copy, which holds only in-frame ones; the method was immunoSEQ multiplex PCR. The sample carries around 41,000 clones, roughly 84% recorded once. Of note for this clone: Antigen specificity is unknown.

The chain is built from TRBV7-3 and TRBJ2-5, with 8 bases matching TRBD2. This TCR was sampled from an adult with COVID-19. Input material: naive CD4+ T cells from PBMCs, cultured in vitro. Described subset: naive CD4+ T cells isolated by negative enrichment. The CDR3 DNA is TGTGCCAGCAGCTTAAGTAGCGGGGATAAGACCCAGTACTTC. Translated, it gives CASSLSSGDKTQYF.